These 29 T cell receptor beta chains were all obtained from the same sample, sequenced in a study of blood T cell repertoires in COVID-19. Using immunoSEQ multiplex PCR, the repertoire was profiled, and TCRdb retains in-frame clones only, with some absent. The sample lists over 150,000 clones; 60% to 85% were seen once. The sequenced sample was peripheral blood. These receptors all stem from a man aged 55 to 70 with acute or convalescent COVID-19.

The rearrangement links TRBV7-2 to TRBJ2-1, with TRBD2 matching 12 bases. V gave up 1 base and J gave up 1 base; unmatched junction bases: 5. Germline assignment: CDR1 SGHTA and CDR2 FQGNSA. The CDR3 spans 18 residues. The CDR3 loop is CASSLDLAGGPSYNEQFF. The DNA of the CDR3 is TGTGCCAGCAGCTTAGACCTAGCGGGGGGGCCTTCCTACAATGAGCAGTTCTTC.

V gene TRBV30 combines with J gene TRBJ2-2; 9 nucleotides align to TRBD1. With V trimmed by 5 bases and J by 4 bases, 11 bases remained unmatched. Germline V gene lookup returns CDR1 GTSNPN and CDR2 SVGIG (reference sequence). The CDR3 length is 16 residues. The CDR3 DNA follows: TGTGCCTGGCAAGAAACCGGGACAGGGTTCACCGGGGAGCTGTTTTTT. Translation gives CAWQETGTGFTGELFF. Using reference TRBV30 and TRBJ2-2 for the parts outside the CDR3, the full variable domain is SQTIHQWPATLVQPVGSPLSLECTVEGTSNPNLYWYRQAAGRGLQLLFYSVGIGQISSEVPQNLSASRPQDRQFILSSKKLLLSDSGFYLCAWQETGTGFTGELFFGEGSRLTVL.

Concerning this clone itself: The sample holds other DNA sequences that translate to the same CDR3. The chain recombines TRBV6-5 with TRBJ2-7; 8 bases fit TRBD1. The germline V gene has CDR1 MNHEY and CDR2 SVGAGI. The CDR3 is 14 amino acids. After removal of 2 bases from V and 3 bases from J, the junction contained 3 bases not matched to a gene. CDR3 in amino acids: CASSYGTGGYEQYF. CDR3 in DNA: TGTGCCAGCAGTTACGGAACAGGGGGCTACGAGCAGTACTTC.

V usage is TRBV29-1 and J usage is TRBJ2-1, with D perhaps TRBD1 (5 bases). Germline V lookup: CDR1 SQVTM, CDR2 ANQGSEA. The CDR3 is 13 amino acids. The CDR3 here is CTTEGAVYNEQFF. CDR3 DNA: TGCACTACTGAAGGGGCCGTTTACAATGAGCAGTTCTTC.

This chain uses TRBV4-1 with TRBJ2-1; TRBD2 matches at 12 bases. The germline V gene has CDR1 MGHRA and CDR2 YSYEKL. V was clipped by 1 base and J by 7 bases; unmatched bases: 2. The length of the CDR3 is 15 residues. CDR3 region: CASSQGGLAGNEQFF. The CDR3 region has the DNA TGCGCCAGCAGCCAAGGGGGACTAGCGGGTAATGAGCAGTTCTTC.

The CDR3 DNA is TGTGCCAGCAGAAATACAGGGAGAGCAGAAGCTTTCTTT. Translated, it gives CASRNTGRAEAFF. The genes are TRBV6-5 and TRBJ1-1; perhaps TRBD1 as D (6 bases). Germline CDR1 reads MNHEY; CDR2 reads SVGAGI. V was pared by 6 bases and J by 8 bases, with 16 bases between. The CDR3 spans 13 residues.

The J gene is TRBJ2-3, the V gene TRBV20-1; 9 bases match TRBD2. The length of the CDR3 is 14 residues. Germline V gene sequence: CDR1 DFQATT, CDR2 SNEGSKA (reference sequence). The trim removed 3 bases at V and 7 bases at J, leaving 8 bases unmatched. The CDR3 sequence: CSASIAGGGHTQYF. CDR3 in DNA: TGCAGTGCTAGTATTGCGGGGGGGGGTCATACGCAGTATTTT.

This clone was seen a handful of times. This sample also contains other DNA sequences that code for the same CDR3. V gene TRBV20-1 combines with J gene TRBJ1-4; the D gene is possibly TRBD1 (6 bases). Germline V gene lookup returns CDR1 DFQATT and CDR2 SNEGSKA (reference sequence). V lost 5 bases to trimming and J lost 8 bases, with 9 bases between them. The CDR3 sequence is 11 residues long. The CDR3 coding sequence is TGCAGTGCTCGGGGACAAGAAAAACTGTTTTTT. This codes for CSARGQEKLFF.

The chain combines TRBV3-1 (or the pseudogene TRBV3-2) with TRBJ2-1; 7 positions match TRBD1. This CDR3 spans 20 amino acids. V lost 0 bases and J lost 1; bases outside the gene matches: 15. The germline V gene has CDR1 LGHDT and CDR2 YNNKEL (reference sequence). CDR3 region: CASSQEEVQGIGDSYNEQFF. The CDR3 DNA reads as TGTGCCAGCAGCCAAGAAGAGGTACAGGGGATCGGTGATTCCTACAATGAGCAGTTCTTC.

The V gene is TRBV11-2, the J gene TRBJ2-1; D is possibly TRBD2 (6 bases). This CDR3 comprises 17 residues. The germline V gene has CDR1 SGHAT and CDR2 FQNNGV. V lost 3 bases and J lost 0, with 15 bases in between. The CDR3 sequence is CASSFNHQGLSYNEQFF. CDR3 DNA sequence: TGTGCCAGCAGCTTCAATCATCAGGGACTCTCCTACAATGAGCAGTTCTTC.

V is TRBV5-1 and J is TRBJ1-4; 10 positions match TRBD1. V was pared by 4 bases and J by 8 bases, with 8 bases of the junction left unmatched. The CDR3 runs to 15 residues. Looked up from germline, CDR1 is SGHRS and CDR2 is YFSETQ. CDR3 in DNA: TGCGCCAGCAGCCCGATGGGACAGGGGAGCGAAAAACTGTTTTTT. It yields the protein CASSPMGQGSEKLFF.

The J gene is TRBJ1-6, the V gene TRBV3-1 (or the pseudogene TRBV3-2); D uncertain. Germline CDR1 reads LGHDT; CDR2 reads YNNKEL (reference sequence). V lost 2 bases and J 0 bases, leaving 8 bases between the germline ends. CDR3 length: 16 residues. The CDR3 nucleotides are TGTGCCAGCAGCCAAAACACTATCTCCTATAATTCACCCCTCCACTTT. It is translated as CASSQNTISYNSPLHF.

This rearrangement joins TRBV29-1 to TRBJ2-5; 11 nucleotides match TRBD1. The J segment lost 3 bases and the V segment lost 1 base, leaving 4 bases of the junction unmatched. The CDR3 is made up of 15 amino acids. From germline, CDR1 is SQVTM and CDR2 ANQGSEA. The CDR3 sequence is CSVEAGTGGEETQYF. The CDR3, as DNA: TGCAGCGTTGAAGCCGGGACAGGGGGGGAAGAGACCCAGTACTTC.

The chain links TRBV11-2 to TRBJ2-1; D may be TRBD2 (5 bases). This CDR3 region has 14 residues. With 0 bases removed from V and 8 bases from J, the gap between germline ends came to 11 bases. Germline V gene data show CDR1 as SGHAT and CDR2 as FQNNGV. CDR3 nucleotide sequence: TGTGCCAGCAGCTTAGAACCGGGGATAGATGAGCAGTTCTTC. This encodes CASSLEPGIDEQFF.

The chain joins TRBV5-6 to TRBJ1-5; no definite D call. The CDR3 loop spans 15 amino acids. Germline assignment: CDR1 SGHDT and CDR2 YYEEEE. V lost 2 bases and J 3 bases, leaving 12 bases between the germline ends. CDR3 residues: CASSLIRNPNQPQHF. The CDR3 coding sequence is TGTGCCAGCAGCTTAATCAGGAACCCCAATCAGCCCCAGCATTTT.

This clone was counted only a few times. J is TRBJ1-1 and V is TRBV7-8; D is undetermined. Trimming shortened V by 1 base and J by 4 bases, and 16 bases separated the two germline ends. The CDR3 loop spans 16 amino acids. The germline gives CDR1 SGHVS, CDR2 FQNEAQ. The CDR3 DNA reads as TGTGCCAGCAGCTTAGAACTCCAAAGCCGCGGCACTGAAGCTTTCTTT. Translating gives CASSLELQSRGTEAFF.

This clone was picked up a small number of times. Other DNA sequences in the sample encode the same CDR3. V is TRBV19 and J is TRBJ1-5; D perhaps matches TRBD1 (5 bases). Germline V gene sequence: CDR1 LNHDA, CDR2 SQIVND (reference sequence). The CDR3 is 12 amino acids. Deletions cut 3 bases from V and 7 bases from J, with 7 bases between. The CDR3 region has the DNA TGTGCCAGTAGTATCCCAGGGCAGCCCCAGCATTTT. Translated, it gives CASSIPGQPQHF.

The genes are TRBV18 and TRBJ1-1; D gene unclear. This CDR3 contains 13 residues. Germline CDR1 reads KGHSH; CDR2 reads LQKENI. V gave up 2 bases and J gave up 5 bases, with 9 bases separating them. The CDR3 sequence is CASSPGQGTEAFF. Written as DNA, the CDR3 is TGTGCCAGCTCACCAGGGCAAGGAACTGAAGCTTTCTTT.

This clone was picked up one time. J is TRBJ2-7 and V is TRBV11-2, with 7 bases aligning to TRBD2. The CDR3 totals 17 residues. Germline CDR1 and CDR2: SGHAT and FQNNGV. V shed 4 bases and J 4 bases; nucleotides not matched to a gene: 16. The CDR3 is CASSSQSGRGGRYEQYF. In DNA, the CDR3 is TGTGCCAGCAGCTCCCAGTCAGGACGCGGGGGAAGATACGAGCAGTACTTC.

The sample holds a few counts of this clone. The V gene is TRBV5-6, the J gene TRBJ2-7, with D tentatively TRBD1 (5 bases). Germline assignment: CDR1 SGHDT and CDR2 YYEEEE. The CDR3 extends over 11 amino acids. Trimming took 4 bases from V and 5 from J, leaving 7 bases between them. CDR3 nucleotide sequence: TGTGCCAGCAGCCAACAGGACGAGCAGTACTTC. It encodes CASSQQDEQYF. Full variable domain (rest looked up from reference TRBV5-6 and TRBJ2-7): DAGVTQSPTHLIKTRGQQVTLRCSPKSGHDTVSWYQQALGQGPQFIFQYYEEEERQRGNFPDRFSGHQFPNYSSELNVNALLLGDSALYLCASSQQDEQYFGPGTRLTVT.

This chain connects TRBV6-2 or TRBV6-3 to TRBJ2-7; TRBD2 might be the D (6 bases). Germline V gene sequence: CDR1 MNHEY, CDR2 SVGEGT. V lost 2 bases, J lost 5 bases, and 19 bases lay in between. The CDR3 loop spans 16 amino acids. This CDR3 is CASSYLPTRSFHEQYF. CDR3 nucleotides: TGTGCCAGCAGTTACCTCCCGACTAGATCTTTCCACGAGCAGTACTTC.

This chain links TRBV7-2 with TRBJ1-5; D possibly corresponds to TRBD1 (6 bases). Germline lookup yields CDR1 SGHTA and CDR2 FQGNSA. The CDR3 is 15 residues long. The V end lost 2 bases, the J end lost 1 base, and 9 bases lay between the germline ends. This CDR3 is CASSLQGWSNQPQHF. DNA for the CDR3: TGTGCCAGCAGCTTACAGGGGTGGAGCAATCAGCCCCAGCATTTT.

The genes are TRBV3-1 (or the pseudogene TRBV3-2) and TRBJ1-2; TRBD1 aligns across 8 bases. V gave up 4 bases and J gave up 5 bases; unmatched junction bases: 9. Per germline, CDR1 LGHDT and CDR2 YNNKEL (reference sequence). The CDR3 has 15 residues. The CDR3 sequence is CASSPNTGGTYGYTF. The CDR3 bases are TGTGCCAGCAGCCCTAATACAGGGGGGACATATGGCTACACCTTC.

The CDR3 sequence is CASTRSRDRGTYEQYF. The CDR3 coding sequence is TGTGCCAGCACCAGATCCCGGGACAGGGGAACCTACGAGCAGTACTTC. This rearrangement joins TRBV28 to TRBJ2-7; TRBD1 aligns across 10 bases. V shed 7 bases and J 2 bases; nucleotides not matched to a gene: 11. Germline CDR1 is MDHEN and CDR2 is SYDVKM. The CDR3 is made up of 16 amino acids.

The genes are TRBV2 and TRBJ1-6; D perhaps matches TRBD1 (6 bases). Deletions cut 5 bases from V and 7 bases from J, with 15 bases between. There are 15 residues in the CDR3. CDR1 and CDR2 (germline): SNHLY, FYNNEI. As DNA, the CDR3 is TGTGCCAGCAGTCAAGGACAGACGAAGAATTCACCCCTCCACTTT. Its translation is CASSQGQTKNSPLHF.

This clone was seen a few times. The CDR3 is CASSEQGIYAPLHF. The CDR3 DNA reads as TGTGCCAGCAGTGAACAGGGGATCTATGCACCCCTCCACTTT. The gene calls are TRBV25-1 and TRBJ1-6; D may be TRBD1 (6 bases). The CDR3 has 14 amino acids. The V gene lost 2 bases and the J gene lost 11 bases, with 13 bases spanning the gap. The germline CDR1 and CDR2 sequences are MGHDK and SYGVNS.

CDR3 residues: CASSFLGQDEAFF. Written as DNA, the CDR3 is TGTGCCAGCAGTTTTCTTGGACAGGATGAAGCTTTCTTT. This sequence joins TRBV6-2 or TRBV6-3 and TRBJ1-1; 7 nucleotides agree with TRBD1. The J segment lost 7 bases and the V segment lost 4 bases, leaving 6 bases of the junction unmatched. The CDR3 contains 13 residues. Germline V gene lookup returns CDR1 MNHEY and CDR2 SVGEGT.

This clone turned up a few times. The rearrangement links TRBV24-1 to TRBJ1-5, with 9 positions matching TRBD1. J was trimmed by 4 bases and V by 4 bases; bases with no gene match: 4. Germline V gene sequence: CDR1 KGHDR, CDR2 SFDVKD. This CDR3 has 15 residues. CDR3 protein: CATSEPGTGNQPQHF. The CDR3 coding sequence is TGTGCCACCAGTGAGCCTGGGACAGGGAATCAGCCCCAGCATTTT.

The V call is TRBV19, the J call TRBJ2-1, with a possible D match to TRBD2 (6 bases). The CDR3 totals 13 residues. Germline CDR1 and CDR2: LNHDA and SQIVND (reference sequence). Deletions cut 7 bases from V and 8 bases from J, with 15 bases between. This chain's CDR3 is CASIDTGGDEQFF. The CDR3 nucleotides read TGTGCCAGTATAGACACCGGCGGGGATGAGCAGTTCTTC.